These 21 T cell receptor beta chains came from one sample sequenced in a study of T-cell reconstitution after alpha-beta-depleted transplantation in children. Unique molecular identifiers featured in how the TCRbeta library was prepared. TCRdb reanalysed the PCR reads using MiXCR and keeps one entry per CDR3 protein. The data contain under 750,000 distinct CDR3 sequences, more than 20% of them seen just once; the ten biggest clones take up 14%. The sample was PBMCs, mostly from graft donor cells, taken 360 days after TCRalphabeta/CD19-depleted stem cell transplant. These receptors were collected from a boy under two years old who had a stem cell transplant for acute myeloid leukemia, so the T cells may come from the graft donor.

V usage is TRBV4-3 and J usage is TRBJ2-7, with D perhaps matching TRBD1 (6 bases). CDR3 length equals 16 residues. CDR1 LGHNA and CDR2 YSLEER come from the germline V gene. The V and J ends lost 2 bases and 2 bases respectively, with 16 bases between them. The CDR3 DNA sequence: TGCGCCAGCAGCCAAAAGTGGACAGCGGACACCTACGAGCAGTACTTC. It yields the protein CASSQKWTADTYEQYF.

This clonotype has only a few counts. The chain combines TRBV11-2 with TRBJ1-2; unclear D gene. V was pared by 1 base and J by 6 bases, with 12 bases between. Germline loops: CDR1 SGHAT, CDR2 FQNNGV. This CDR3 comprises 14 residues. The CDR3 nucleotides are TGTGCCAGCAGCTTAGCACCACAGCAGGATGGCTACACCTTC. Translation: CASSLAPQQDGYTF.

The V gene is TRBV20-1, the J gene TRBJ2-7; TRBD1 agrees at 7 bases. V shed 6 bases, J shed 4 bases, and the junction held 12 bases outside the gene matches. Germline CDR1 DFQATT, CDR2 SNEGSKA (reference sequence). The CDR3 extends over 14 amino acids. Written as DNA, the CDR3 is TGCAGTGCCACTATGACAGGGAGTGGGTACGAGCAGTACGTC. Translating gives CSATMTGSGYEQYV.

CDR3 sequence: CATSRDRRGRLNNEQFF. The CDR3 DNA reads TGTGCCACCAGCAGAGATAGGCGGGGACGTCTGAACAATGAGCAGTTCTTC. The chain uses TRBV15 and TRBJ2-1, with a possible D match to TRBD2 (6 bases). CDR1 and CDR2 (germline): LNHNV, YYDKDF (reference sequence). This CDR3 contains 17 residues. V was trimmed by 0 bases and J by 5 bases, leaving 17 bases between them.

The J gene is TRBJ1-1, the V gene TRBV20-1, with TRBD1 as a possible D gene (6 bases). Germline CDR1 DFQATT, CDR2 SNEGSKA (reference sequence). This CDR3 spans 13 amino acids. The germline V and J ends were trimmed by 8 bases and 6 bases, with 19 bases remaining between them. CDR3 protein: CSPGTRAVAEAFF. CDR3 sequence (DNA): TGCAGTCCCGGGACAAGGGCGGTAGCTGAAGCTTTCTTT.

At least ten counts were recorded for this clonotype. The chain combines TRBV5-1 with TRBJ2-1; TRBD2 matches 8 bases. The CDR3 covers 12 residues. V lost 6 bases and J lost 8; bases outside the gene matches: 4. The germline V gene has CDR1 SGHRS and CDR2 YFSETQ. Here the CDR3 DNA reads TGCGCCAGCACCAGCGGGGGCGATGAGCAGTTCTTC. This codes for CASTSGGDEQFF.

The chain joins TRBV27 to TRBJ2-3; D call uncertain. The CDR3 length is 13 residues. CDR1 is MNHEY and CDR2 is SMNVEV in the germline V gene (reference sequence). V lost 4 bases and J lost 3, with 8 bases in between. As DNA, the CDR3 is TGTGCCAGCAGTTGGCCCGGGACAGATACGCAGTATTTT. Its protein product is CASSWPGTDTQYF.

J is TRBJ2-5 and V is TRBV18; TRBD2 agrees at 7 bases. Looked up from germline, CDR1 is KGHSH and CDR2 is LQKENI. The V gene end was trimmed by 4 bases and the J gene end by 4 bases; junction bases not matched to a gene: 12. The CDR3 extends over 16 amino acids. The CDR3 sequence: CASSLGTTLQAETQYF. The CDR3 bases are TGTGCCAGCTCACTCGGGACTACTCTGCAGGCAGAGACCCAGTACTTC. Supplemented by reference TRBV18 and TRBJ2-5, the full variable domain reads NAGVMQNPRHLVRRRGQEARLRCSPMKGHSHVYWYRQLPEEGLKFMVYLQKENIIDESGMPKERFSAEFPKEGPSILRIQQVVRGDSAAYFCASSLGTTLQAETQYFGPGTRLLVL.

This clonotype has just a few counts. The chain is built from TRBV20-1 and TRBJ2-7; tentative D call: TRBD2 (6 bases). V lost 2 bases and J 2 bases, leaving 10 bases between the germline ends. The germline CDR1 and CDR2 sequences are DFQATT and SNEGSKA (reference sequence). This CDR3 is built from 13 residues. CDR3 nucleotides: TGCAGTGCTAGAATGGCTAGCGCCTACGAGCAGTACTTC. It translates to CSARMASAYEQYF.

The chain joins TRBV20-1 to TRBJ2-1; D tentatively reads TRBD1 or TRBD2 (5 bases each). Trimming left V 0 bases short and J 8 bases short, with 17 bases between. Germline loops: CDR1 DFQATT, CDR2 SNEGSKA (reference sequence). There are 15 residues in the CDR3. CDR3 in DNA: TGCAGTGCTAGAGATAGGCAGTGGGGGTACGATGAGCAGTTCTTC. It translates to CSARDRQWGYDEQFF.

The chain uses TRBV4-3 and TRBJ1-2; 9 bases align to TRBD1. Losses at the gene ends were 0 bases for V and 6 bases for J; bases not matched to a gene: 8. The length of the CDR3 is 16 residues. The germline V gene encodes CDR1 LGHNA and CDR2 YSLEER. CDR3 loop: CASSQDSGQGRHGYTF. The CDR3 region has the DNA TGCGCCAGCAGCCAAGATAGTGGACAGGGGCGGCATGGCTACACCTTC.

This clonotype has ten or more counts. This chain uses TRBV20-1 with TRBJ2-7, with D perhaps matching TRBD2 (5 bases). Germline-derived CDR1 and CDR2 are DFQATT and SNEGSKA (reference sequence). This CDR3 comprises 13 residues. The ends were cut back, 5 bases at V and 3 bases at J, with 14 bases in the middle. The CDR3 nucleotides are TGCAGTGCTCCCGGGGTAGCCCACTACGAGCAGTACTTC. Translation gives CSAPGVAHYEQYF.

This clonotype has more than one count but fewer than ten. This chain connects TRBV29-1 to TRBJ2-6, with D perhaps matching TRBD1 (5 bases). The germline V gene has CDR1 SQVTM and CDR2 ANQGSEA. The CDR3 length is 17 residues. The V and J ends lost 3 bases and 1 base respectively, with 16 bases between them. The CDR3 is CSVEVTASPSGANVLTF. CDR3 bases: TGCAGCGTTGAGGTGACAGCATCACCTTCTGGGGCCAACGTCCTGACTTTC.

Only a few counts were recorded for this clonotype. The genes are TRBV4-3 and TRBJ1-1; D may be TRBD1 (6 bases). Germline V CDR1 and CDR2: LGHNA, YSLEER. The length of the CDR3 is 14 residues. The V and J ends lost 5 bases and 7 bases respectively, with 17 bases between them. The CDR3 loop is CASSFRVGAHEAFF. CDR3 nucleotide sequence: TGCGCCAGCAGCTTCAGGGTGGGGGCCCATGAAGCTTTCTTT.

This clonotype was detected only once. This rearrangement joins TRBV7-8 to TRBJ2-1, with TRBD1 matching 7 bases. Germline V lookup: CDR1 SGHVS, CDR2 FQNEAQ. The V and J ends lost 1 base and 8 bases, in that order; junction bases with no gene match: 5. This CDR3 is built from 14 residues. CDR3 sequence (DNA): TGTGCCAGCAGCTTAGGAGACAGGGCTTATGAGCAGTTCTTC. Translated, it gives CASSLGDRAYEQFF.

This clonotype was counted a single time. The chain couples TRBV5-1 to TRBJ2-5; D is uncertain. The CDR3 covers 12 residues. The V end lost 7 bases, the J end lost 2 bases, and 9 bases lay between the germline ends. CDR1 is SGHRS, CDR2 YFSETQ, per germline. The CDR3 sequence: CASAGSQETQYF. CDR3 bases: TGCGCCAGCGCCGGTTCGCAAGAGACCCAGTACTTC.

This clonotype has only a few counts. The rearrangement links TRBV20-1 to TRBJ1-5; TRBD1 agrees at 9 bases. V was clipped by 2 bases and J by 7 bases; unmatched bases: 12. Germline V CDR1 and CDR2: DFQATT, SNEGSKA (reference sequence). The CDR3 covers 16 residues. The DNA of the CDR3 is TGCAGTGCTAGAAGAGGACAGGGGTCTCCAGGGCAGCCCCAGCATTTT. This encodes CSARRGQGSPGQPQHF.

This clonotype was seen many times. This chain joins TRBV27 and TRBJ1-6, with TRBD1 as a possible D gene (5 bases). Trimming shortened V by 5 bases and J by 6 bases, and 8 bases separated the two germline ends. From germline, CDR1 is MNHEY and CDR2 SMNVEV (reference sequence). The CDR3 totals 13 residues. In nucleotides, the CDR3 is TGTGCCAGCAGTGGGACTGCTAATTCACCCCTCCACTTT. Translated: CASSGTANSPLHF.

This clonotype came up many times. The V call is TRBV20-1, the J call TRBJ2-5; 7 bases align to TRBD2. J was trimmed by 1 base and V by 4 bases; bases with no gene match: 0. This CDR3 contains 12 residues. The germline CDR1 and CDR2 sequences are DFQATT and SNEGSKA (reference sequence). The CDR3 DNA is TGCAGTGCTACTAGCGGCCAAGAGACCCAGTACTTC. Its protein product is CSATSGQETQYF.

This clonotype was seen at least ten times. This sequence joins TRBV27 and TRBJ1-6; TRBD1 might be the D (5 bases). V lost 5 bases to trimming and J lost 0 bases, with 17 bases between them. Germline V gene data show CDR1 as MNHEY and CDR2 as SMNVEV (reference sequence). The length of the CDR3 is 18 residues. The CDR3 spells CASSPLGTLSSYNSPLHF. Here the CDR3 DNA reads TGTGCCAGCAGTCCATTGGGGACCTTAAGCTCCTATAATTCACCCCTCCACTTT.

This clonotype was counted many times. The chain recombines TRBV13 with TRBJ2-2, with D possibly called TRBD1 or TRBD2 (5 bases each). CDR1 is PRHDT, CDR2 FYEKMQ, per germline (reference sequence). The CDR3 is 16 amino acids. Trimming took 5 bases from V and 2 from J, leaving 15 bases between them. The DNA for the CDR3 is TGTGCCAGCAGCCGAACCGGGACCACCAACACCGGGGAGCTGTTTTTT. It yields the protein CASSRTGTTNTGELFF.